Listed below are T cell receptor beta chains from one sample, sequenced in a study of siplizumab effects on memory and regulatory T cells. This table comes from immunoSEQ multiplex PCR, and its TCRdb copy is limited to in-frame clones, with some not included. This sample has 100,000 or so clones, with roughly 93% found just once. The sequenced sample consisted of non-Treg CD4+ T cells sorted from blood. These receptors were collected from a human donor in good health. CDR3s include the opening cysteine and the closing phenylalanine or tryptophan. The order of the fields is clone size, D gene, J gene, V gene, CDR3 DNA, CDR3 protein. The D gene is left open where the match is weak. Size is omitted from some rows. Given values are once, few, many or a class for expanded clones.

clone size: -
D gene: TRBD1
J gene: TRBJ1-3
V gene: TRBV19
CDR3 DNA: TGTGCCAGTAGCCCCGGACAGGTTGGAAACACCATATATTTT
CDR3 protein: CASSPGQVGNTIYF

clone size: -
D gene: -
J gene: TRBJ1-3
V gene: TRBV7-9
CDR3 DNA: TGTGCCAGCAGCTTAAAGGGGGGGCACAGGTATTATTTT
CDR3 protein: CASSLKGGHRYYF

clone size: few
D gene: TRBD1
J gene: TRBJ1-2
V gene: TRBV4-2
CDR3 DNA: TGTGCCAGCAGCCAAGAACCGGGACAGGGGGTTTCGGGTGGCTACACCTTC
CDR3 protein: CASSQEPGQGVSGGYTF

clone size: -
D gene: -
J gene: TRBJ2-1
V gene: TRBV5-1
CDR3 DNA: TGCGCCAGCAGCTTGTCCCGGGTTCGTTGGAATGAGCAGTTCTTC
CDR3 protein: CASSLSRVRWNEQFF

clone size: once
D gene: TRBD1
J gene: TRBJ1-4
V gene: TRBV18
CDR3 DNA: TGTGCCAGCTCTGTCGAAGGACAGGGCGTCCAAAAACTGTTTTTT
CDR3 protein: CASSVEGQGVQKLFF

clone size: -
D gene: -
J gene: TRBJ2-4
V gene: TRBV19
CDR3 DNA: TGTGCCAGTAGTATTGTGGCCCCGCCGGGAGCCAAAAACATTCAGTACTTC
CDR3 protein: CASSIVAPPGAKNIQYF

clone size: -
D gene: TRBD1
J gene: TRBJ2-4
V gene: TRBV5-4
CDR3 DNA: TGTGCCAGCAGCGCCGGACAGGGTAGTGAGGTGACGGACATTCAGTACTTC
CDR3 protein: CASSAGQGSEVTDIQYF

clone size: -
D gene: -
J gene: TRBJ1-3
V gene: TRBV7-8
CDR3 DNA: TGTGCCAGCAGCTTAGACATCTACGGAAACACCATATATTTT
CDR3 protein: CASSLDIYGNTIYF

clone size: -
D gene: TRBD1
J gene: TRBJ2-3
V gene: TRBV6-1
CDR3 DNA: TGTGCCAGCAGCACGACAGGGGCGGATACGCAGTATTTT
CDR3 protein: CASSTTGADTQYF

clone size: -
D gene: -
J gene: TRBJ2-7
V gene: TRBV5-5
CDR3 DNA: TGTGCCAGCAGCTTCCCAGGGTCCGAGCAGTACTTC
CDR3 protein: CASSFPGSEQYF

clone size: -
D gene: -
J gene: TRBJ2-2
V gene: TRBV19
CDR3 DNA: TGTGCCAGTACCCCCTGGCAAGGGGAAGACACCGGGGAGCTGTTTTTT
CDR3 protein: CASTPWQGEDTGELFF

clone size: once
D gene: -
J gene: TRBJ2-3
V gene: TRBV2
CDR3 DNA: TGTGCCAGCAGTAGCACAGATACGCAGTATTTT
CDR3 protein: CASSSTDTQYF

clone size: -
D gene: -
J gene: TRBJ2-1
V gene: TRBV18
CDR3 DNA: TGTGCCAGCTCACCACAGTTGGGGGCGAATGAGCAGTTCTTC
CDR3 protein: CASSPQLGANEQFF

clone size: -
D gene: TRBD1
J gene: TRBJ1-2
V gene: TRBV11-2
CDR3 DNA: TGTGCCAGCAGACCTACGGACAGGGAAATCTATGGCTACACCTTC
CDR3 protein: CASRPTDREIYGYTF

clone size: -
D gene: TRBD2
J gene: TRBJ2-2
V gene: TRBV15
CDR3 DNA: TGTGCCACCAGCACACGAGCGGGAGCAGTCGGGGAGCTGTTTTTT
CDR3 protein: CATSTRAGAVGELFF

clone size: -
D gene: TRBD1
J gene: TRBJ1-3
V gene: TRBV5-4
CDR3 DNA: TGTGCCAGCAGCAGACTGGGACAGAGCTCTGGAAACACCATATATTTT
CDR3 protein: CASSRLGQSSGNTIYF

clone size: -
D gene: -
J gene: TRBJ2-7
V gene: TRBV5-1
CDR3 DNA: TGCGCCAGCAGCGGAACAGGTTCCTCCTACGAGCAGTACTTC
CDR3 protein: CASSGTGSSYEQYF

clone size: once
D gene: -
J gene: TRBJ2-7
V gene: TRBV6-5
CDR3 DNA: TGTGCCAGCAGTTACGAGGGAACTTACGAGCAGTACTTC
CDR3 protein: CASSYEGTYEQYF

clone size: -
D gene: -
J gene: TRBJ2-1
V gene: TRBV6-1
CDR3 DNA: TGTGCCAGCGGTCCACTTGGGAGTGGGGTTTCCGAGCAGTTCTTC
CDR3 protein: CASGPLGSGVSEQFF

clone size: -
D gene: TRBD1
J gene: TRBJ2-1
V gene: TRBV7-3
CDR3 DNA: TGTGCCAGCAGCCTTACAGGGGGCAATCCCCCGTCCAATGAGCAGTTCTTC
CDR3 protein: CASSLTGGNPPSNEQFF

clone size: -
D gene: -
J gene: TRBJ1-1
V gene: TRBV28
CDR3 DNA: TGTGCCAGCAGTTTGCTTCAGGGTGGTGCTGAAGCTTTCTTT
CDR3 protein: CASSLLQGGAEAFF

clone size: -
D gene: TRBD2
J gene: TRBJ2-2
V gene: TRBV6-6
CDR3 DNA: TGTGCCAGCAGTGTACCGGGACGTCGGGGGGCCGGGGAGCTGTTTTTT
CDR3 protein: CASSVPGRRGAGELFF

clone size: -
D gene: TRBD1
J gene: TRBJ1-1
V gene: TRBV13
CDR3 DNA: TGTGCCAGCAGGTTACAGGGGGCGCAGACCACTGAAGCTTTCTTT
CDR3 protein: CASRLQGAQTTEAFF

clone size: -
D gene: -
J gene: TRBJ1-5
V gene: TRBV6-6
CDR3 DNA: TGTGCCAGCAGTTTGGGACTCAATCAGCCCCAGCATTTT
CDR3 protein: CASSLGLNQPQHF

clone size: -
D gene: -
J gene: TRBJ1-1
V gene: TRBV18
CDR3 DNA: TGTGCCAGCTCACCAGGGGGGCGAGACACTGAAGCTTTCTTT
CDR3 protein: CASSPGGRDTEAFF

clone size: -
D gene: -
J gene: TRBJ2-1
V gene: TRBV30
CDR3 DNA: TGTGCCTGCGGACTGGGTCCTTTGGTCAATGAGCAGTTCTTC
CDR3 protein: CACGLGPLVNEQFF